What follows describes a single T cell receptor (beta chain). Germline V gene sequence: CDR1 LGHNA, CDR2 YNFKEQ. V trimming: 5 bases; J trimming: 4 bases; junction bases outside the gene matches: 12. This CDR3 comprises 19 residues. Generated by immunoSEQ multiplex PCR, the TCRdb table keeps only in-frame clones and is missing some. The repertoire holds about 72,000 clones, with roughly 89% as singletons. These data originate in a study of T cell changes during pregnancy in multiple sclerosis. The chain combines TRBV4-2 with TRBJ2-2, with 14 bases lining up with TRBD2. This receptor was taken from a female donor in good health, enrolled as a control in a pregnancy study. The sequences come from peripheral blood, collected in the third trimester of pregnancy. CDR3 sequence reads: CASSIEPGLAGVGTGELFF. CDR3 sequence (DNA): TGTGCCAGCAGCATCGAACCGGGACTAGCGGGGGTGGGCACCGGGGAGCTGTTTTTT.